This T cell receptor (beta chain) stems from a study of T-cell reconstitution after alpha-beta-depleted transplantation in children. Preparing the TCRbeta library involved the use of unique molecular identifiers. TCRdb re-called the PCR reads with MiXCR, one entry per CDR3 protein. The repertoire consists of approximately 130,000 distinct CDR3 sequences, with roughly 10% occurring once and the leading ten covering around 24%. This clonotype was seen a handful of times. The clonotype originates from a girl in the first two years of life who had a stem cell transplant for combined immunodeficiency, so the T cells may come from the graft donor. Here the sequenced sample was PBMCs, mostly from graft donor cells, taken 180 days after TCRalphabeta/CD19-depleted stem cell transplant.

The CDR3 nucleotides read TGCGCCAGCAGCCCCTCTCCTGGGGCCAACGTCCTGACTTTC. It translates to CASSPSPGANVLTF. The chain carries TRBV5-1 and TRBJ2-6; D gene uncertain. The CDR3 length is 14 residues. With 4 bases removed from V and 2 bases from J, the gap between germline ends came to 7 bases. The germline V gene has CDR1 SGHRS and CDR2 YFSETQ.